The T cell receptor beta chain described here comes from a study of T cell responses to AZD1222 COVID-19 vaccine. Whole-study findings and limits: Along spike, vaccine-associated CD4 TCRs were found throughout, with dominance at 160-218 and 743-854.

Clones were sequenced by immunoSEQ multiplex PCR, and TCRdb holds only the in-frame ones, with some missing. This sample carries about 140,000 clones, around 83% of them seen once, and the ten largest clones take approximately 4.7%. On this clone itself: Its antigen is unknown.

Source: peripheral blood, taken 28 days after the second AZD1222 dose. This receptor was obtained from an adult who received the AZD1222 COVID-19 vaccine.

Here the CDR3 DNA reads TGTGCCAGCAGCCCGTGGACTAGCGGGGGCAATGAGCAGTTCTTC. As protein: CASSPWTSGGNEQFF. The chain has TRBV7-8 and TRBJ2-1, with 13 bases matching TRBD2. Germline V gene lookup returns CDR1 SGHVS and CDR2 FQNEAQ. Unmatched junction bases numbered 4, after V lost 5 bases and J lost 6 bases. The CDR3 contains 15 residues.